What follows are 16 T cell receptor beta chains derived from one specimen sequenced in a study of T-cell memory formation after mild COVID-19. TCRdb analysed the 5' RACE reads with MiXCR anew, one entry per CDR3 protein. The sample lists about 350,000 distinct CDR3 sequences, approximately 14% seen once, with about 20% in the top ten. Sequencing used PBMCs or a T cell subset sorted from them (not recorded which). All receptors come from a man between 18 and 29 years old who had mild COVID-19 (a few samples of this study predate the infection). Cell type and time point are not known.

The chain joins TRBV7-9 to TRBJ1-1, with 7 nucleotides matching TRBD1. Germline assignment: CDR1 SEHNR and CDR2 FQNEAQ (reference sequence). CDR3 length equals 14 residues. Unmatched junction bases numbered 7, after V lost 4 bases and J lost 5 bases. DNA for the CDR3: TGTGCCAGCAGCTCGAGGGGGCTTGGGACTGAAGCTTTCTTT. Its protein is CASSSRGLGTEAFF.

V is TRBV7-9 and J is TRBJ1-3; TRBD1 is a possible D gene (5 bases). There are 14 residues in the CDR3. Trimming pared 5 bases from V and 4 bases from J, leaving 12 bases between. The germline V gene encodes CDR1 SEHNR and CDR2 FQNEAQ (reference sequence). The CDR3 spells CASSTRSGGNTIYF. The CDR3 region has the DNA TGTGCCAGCAGCACCAGATCAGGGGGAAACACCATATATTTT.

This clonotype has ten or more counts. The rearrangement joins TRBV6-6 to TRBJ2-3; maybe TRBD2 (5 bases). Trimming took off 2 bases at V and 5 bases at J, with 14 bases between the two ends. Germline V gene sequence: CDR1 MNHNY, CDR2 SVGAGI (reference sequence). This CDR3 is built from 15 residues. The DNA of the CDR3 is TGTGCCAGCAGTTACAGGGCTAGCACCAGAGATACGCAGTATTTT. Its translation is CASSYRASTRDTQYF.

The chain combines TRBV5-1 with TRBJ2-2; TRBD2 matches at 8 bases. This CDR3 comprises 15 residues. Per the germline V gene, CDR1 is SGHRS and CDR2 is YFSETQ. Trimming at V came to 3 bases and at J to 0 bases, leaving 1 base not matched to a gene. CDR3 region: CASSYSGANTGELFF. CDR3 nucleotides: TGCGCCAGCAGCTATAGCGGGGCGAACACCGGGGAGCTGTTTTTT. The complete variable domain, with remaining parts taken from reference TRBV5-1 and TRBJ2-2, reads KAGVTQTPRYLIKTRGQQVTLSCSPISGHRSVSWYQQTPGQGLQFLFEYFSETQRNKGNFPGRFSGRQFSNSRSEMNVSTLELGDSALYLCASSYSGANTGELFFGEGSRLTVL.

This clonotype was recorded a few times. V usage is TRBV12-3 or TRBV12-4 and J usage is TRBJ2-7, with 8 bases aligning to TRBD1. V was clipped by 6 bases and J by 5 bases; unmatched bases: 9. The CDR3 is 14 amino acids. In DNA, the CDR3 is TGTGCCAGCAGGAGGACAGGGACGTCGGACGAGCAGTACTTC. Its protein is CASRRTGTSDEQYF.

The chain joins TRBV5-1 to TRBJ2-7; the D gene is possibly TRBD1 (5 bases). Trimming removed 2 bases from V and 4 bases from J, with 13 bases in between. The CDR3 extends over 14 amino acids. From germline, CDR1 is SGHRS and CDR2 YFSETQ. CDR3: CASSFQGVGYEQYV. The DNA of the CDR3 is TGCGCCAGCAGCTTCCAGGGTGTCGGTTACGAGCAGTACGTC.

This clonotype showed up just a few times. V usage is TRBV14 and J usage is TRBJ2-2; D gene uncertain. The germline V and J ends were trimmed by 0 bases and 4 bases, with 6 bases remaining between them. CDR1 is SGHDN and CDR2 is FVKESK in the germline V gene. This CDR3 has 14 residues. The CDR3 loop reads CASSQDHITGELFF. The CDR3 nucleotides read TGTGCCAGCAGCCAAGATCATATCACCGGGGAGCTGTTTTTT. The complete variable domain, with remaining parts taken from reference TRBV14 and TRBJ2-2, reads EAGVTQFPSHSVIEKGQTVTLRCDPISGHDNLYWYRRVMGKEIKFLLHFVKESKQDESGMPNNRFLAERTGGTYSTLKVQPAELEDSGVYFCASSQDHITGELFFGEGSRLTVL.

This clonotype came up a few times. The rearrangement joins TRBV19 to TRBJ1-4; D is undetermined. Germline lookup yields CDR1 LNHDA and CDR2 SQIVND (reference sequence). This CDR3 comprises 18 residues. V was shortened by 4 bases and J by 1 base, with 19 bases between the two germline ends. The CDR3 loop is CASSTGLRAAETNEKLFF. Written as DNA, the CDR3 is TGTGCCAGTAGTACCGGACTGAGGGCGGCTGAAACTAATGAAAAACTGTTTTTT.

At least ten counts were recorded for this clonotype. The chain couples TRBV20-1 to TRBJ2-1; D perhaps matches TRBD1 (6 bases). Germline CDR1 and CDR2: DFQATT and SNEGSKA (reference sequence). The germline V and J ends were trimmed by 6 bases and 7 bases, with 10 bases remaining between them. The CDR3 extends over 11 amino acids. CDR3 residues: CSAHRVNEQFF. DNA of the CDR3: TGCAGTGCCCACAGGGTGAATGAGCAGTTCTTC.

A few counts support this clonotype. The chain is built from TRBV6-5 and TRBJ2-1; D call uncertain. V was pared by 0 bases and J by 7 bases, with 7 bases between. Looked up from germline, CDR1 is MNHEY and CDR2 is SVGAGI. The CDR3 extends over 13 amino acids. The CDR3 DNA reads as TGTGCCAGCAGTTACTCGAAAGGGAATGAGCAGTTCTTC. Protein: CASSYSKGNEQFF.

The table lists this clonotype with a few counts. The V and J genes are TRBV19 and TRBJ2-7; either TRBD1 or TRBD2 may fit D (5 bases each). The CDR3 runs 13 residues. Germline values: CDR1 LNHDA, CDR2 SQIVND (reference sequence). V was shortened by 4 bases and J by 4 bases, with 11 bases between the two germline ends. In DNA form, the CDR3 reads TGTGCCAGTAGTACGGTTTGGGGGTACGAGCAGTACGTC. Translating it yields CASSTVWGYEQYV.

This clonotype showed up just a few times. The V gene is TRBV19, the J gene TRBJ1-1; D might be TRBD1 (5 bases). The germline V gene encodes CDR1 LNHDA and CDR2 SQIVND (reference sequence). The CDR3 length is 14 residues. V lost 3 bases, J lost 5 bases, and 13 bases lay in between. The CDR3 sequence: CASSIQGLQTEAFF. CDR3 DNA sequence: TGTGCCAGTAGTATTCAGGGCCTACAGACTGAAGCTTTCTTT.

The chain is built from TRBV28 and TRBJ2-3; perhaps TRBD2 as D (6 bases). Germline values: CDR1 MDHEN, CDR2 SYDVKM. V dropped 6 bases and J dropped 5 bases, with 18 bases sitting between them. This CDR3 has 15 amino acids. DNA of the CDR3: TGTGCCAGCAGCCCACTCGGGGGTGTCGAAGATACGCAGTATTTT. Translation gives CASSPLGGVEDTQYF.

A few counts support this clonotype. This sequence joins TRBV6-2 or TRBV6-3 and TRBJ2-7; the D gene is possibly TRBD1 (6 bases). V gave up 4 bases and J gave up 4 bases, with 11 bases separating them. Germline lookup yields CDR1 MNHEY and CDR2 SVGEGT. The length of the CDR3 is 13 residues. This chain's CDR3 is CASSWGRSYEQYF. The DNA for the CDR3 is TGTGCCAGCAGTTGGGGGCGGTCTTACGAGCAGTACTTC.

This chain connects TRBV29-1 to TRBJ2-7; D unresolved. V lost 4 bases and J lost 3, with 13 bases in between. Germline CDR1 and CDR2: SQVTM and ANQGSEA. The CDR3 spans 13 residues. CDR3 coding DNA: TGCAGCGTTGCTGCGAGGAACCTCTACGAGCAGTACTTC. It specifies CSVAARNLYEQYF.

The chain couples TRBV13 to TRBJ2-7, with D possibly TRBD2 on 6 matching bases. The ends were cut back, 0 bases at V and 6 bases at J, with 12 bases in the middle. The CDR3 contains 14 residues. The germline gives CDR1 PRHDT, CDR2 FYEKMQ (reference sequence). CDR3 amino acids: CASSLGRESSEQYV. The DNA of the CDR3 is TGTGCCAGCAGCTTAGGCCGGGAGTCGAGCGAGCAGTACGTC.